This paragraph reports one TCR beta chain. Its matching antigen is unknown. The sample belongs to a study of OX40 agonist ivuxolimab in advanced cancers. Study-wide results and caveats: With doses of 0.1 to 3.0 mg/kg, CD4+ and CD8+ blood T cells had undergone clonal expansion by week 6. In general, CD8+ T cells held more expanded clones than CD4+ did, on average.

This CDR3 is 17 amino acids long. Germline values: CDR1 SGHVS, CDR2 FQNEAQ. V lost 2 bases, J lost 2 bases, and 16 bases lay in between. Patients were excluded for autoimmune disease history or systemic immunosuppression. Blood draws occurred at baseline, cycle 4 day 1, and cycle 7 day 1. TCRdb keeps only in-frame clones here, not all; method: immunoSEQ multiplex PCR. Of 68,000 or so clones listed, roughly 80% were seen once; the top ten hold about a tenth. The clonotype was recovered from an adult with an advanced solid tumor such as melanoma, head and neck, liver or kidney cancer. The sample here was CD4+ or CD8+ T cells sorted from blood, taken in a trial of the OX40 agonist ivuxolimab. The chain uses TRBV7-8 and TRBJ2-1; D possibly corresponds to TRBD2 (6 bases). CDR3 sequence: CASSLFLSGVTYNEQFF. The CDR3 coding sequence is TGTGCCAGCAGCTTATTCTTATCGGGAGTAACCTACAATGAGCAGTTCTTC.